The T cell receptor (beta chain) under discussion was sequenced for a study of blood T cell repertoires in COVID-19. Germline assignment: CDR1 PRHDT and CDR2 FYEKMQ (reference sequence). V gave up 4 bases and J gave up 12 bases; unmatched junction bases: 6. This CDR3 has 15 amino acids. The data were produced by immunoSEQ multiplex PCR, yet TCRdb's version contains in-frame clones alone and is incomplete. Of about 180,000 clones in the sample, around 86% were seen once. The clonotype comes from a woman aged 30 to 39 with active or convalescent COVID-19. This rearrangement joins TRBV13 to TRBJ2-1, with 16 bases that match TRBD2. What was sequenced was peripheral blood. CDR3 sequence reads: CASSSPGLAGGGQFF. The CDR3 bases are TGTGCCAGCAGCTCACCGGGACTAGCGGGAGGGGGGCAGTTCTTC.